A selection of T cell receptor beta chains follows, all from one sample in a study of OX40 agonist ivuxolimab in advanced cancers. Clones were read by immunoSEQ multiplex PCR, and TCRdb kept only the in-frame ones, dropping some. The sample includes tens of thousands of clones, 70% to 90% of them seen just once. Sequences were derived from CD4+ or CD8+ T cells sorted from blood, sampled in a trial of the OX40 agonist ivuxolimab. Source of these receptors: an adult with an advanced solid tumor such as melanoma, head and neck, liver or kidney cancer. Both conserved end residues are part of each CDR3. The order of the fields is J gene, D gene, CDR3 length, V gene, clone size, CDR3 DNA, CDR3 protein. D genes are given only for firm matches. Not every row has a clone size; where given, it reads once, few, many or a size class.

J gene: TRBJ1-1
D gene: .
CDR3 length: 14
V gene: TRBV27
clone size: .
CDR3 DNA: TGTGCCAGCAGTTTATTAGGGAAGAGCGCTGAAGCTTTCTTT
CDR3 protein: CASSLLGKSAEAFF

J gene: TRBJ2-6
D gene: TRBD1
CDR3 length: 17
V gene: TRBV5-1
clone size: .
CDR3 DNA: TGCGCCAGCAGCTCCGGGACAGGGACCTCTGGGGCCAACGTCCTGACTTTC
CDR3 protein: CASSSGTGTSGANVLTF

J gene: TRBJ2-5
D gene: .
CDR3 length: 12
V gene: TRBV7-3
clone size: .
CDR3 DNA: TGTGCCAGCAGCCACTCGAGCGAGACCCAGTACTTC
CDR3 protein: CASSHSSETQYF

J gene: TRBJ1-1
D gene: .
CDR3 length: 15
V gene: TRBV2
clone size: .
CDR3 DNA: TGTGCCAGCACTACTCGATCCAGCATGAACACTGAAGCTTTCTTT
CDR3 protein: CASTTRSSMNTEAFF

J gene: TRBJ1-1
D gene: .
CDR3 length: 13
V gene: TRBV19
clone size: .
CDR3 DNA: TGTGCCAGTAGAAGGGAGGAGTGGACTGAAGCTTTCTTT
CDR3 protein: CASRREEWTEAFF

J gene: TRBJ2-7
D gene: TRBD1
CDR3 length: 14
V gene: TRBV5-4
clone size: .
CDR3 DNA: TGTGCCAGCAGCCCGGGACAGTTGTCCTACGAGCAGTACTTC
CDR3 protein: CASSPGQLSYEQYF

J gene: TRBJ2-1
D gene: .
CDR3 length: 13
V gene: TRBV5-1
clone size: .
CDR3 DNA: TGCGCCAGCAGCTTGTTCCCGAGCAATGAGCAGTTCTTC
CDR3 protein: CASSLFPSNEQFF

J gene: TRBJ1-2
D gene: .
CDR3 length: 18
V gene: TRBV28
clone size: .
CDR3 DNA: TGTGCCAGCAGCCTTGGACTTTTCCAGGGTGTCTATGGTTATGGCTACACCTTC
CDR3 protein: CASSLGLFQGVYGYGYTF

J gene: TRBJ2-5
D gene: .
CDR3 length: 16
V gene: TRBV5-6
clone size: .
CDR3 DNA: TGTGCCAGCAGCTCCACACTATTTGAAAGACAAGAGACCCAGTACTTC
CDR3 protein: CASSSTLFERQETQYF

J gene: TRBJ2-3
D gene: .
CDR3 length: 13
V gene: TRBV5-8
clone size: once
CDR3 DNA: TGTGCCAGCAGTGGGTTGAGGACAGATACGCAGTATTTT
CDR3 protein: CASSGLRTDTQYF

J gene: TRBJ1-1
D gene: .
CDR3 length: 15
V gene: TRBV7-2
clone size: .
CDR3 DNA: TGTGCCAGCAGCCCTCGCCACAGGGCGGAGACTGAAGCTTTCTTT
CDR3 protein: CASSPRHRAETEAFF

J gene: TRBJ2-5
D gene: TRBD2
CDR3 length: 15
V gene: TRBV27
clone size: .
CDR3 DNA: TGTGCCACCCGCCCAGCGGGAGCAGGTTCGGAGACCCAGTACTTC
CDR3 protein: CATRPAGAGSETQYF

J gene: TRBJ2-3
D gene: .
CDR3 length: 16
V gene: TRBV5-1
clone size: .
CDR3 DNA: TGCGCCAGCAGCTTGCCTAGCATATCTAGCACAGATACGCAGTATTTT
CDR3 protein: CASSLPSISSTDTQYF

J gene: TRBJ2-1
D gene: .
CDR3 length: 16
V gene: TRBV7-9
clone size: .
CDR3 DNA: TGTGCCAGCAGCTTCCGGCGGGAAGGGTCCTACAATGAGCAGTTCTTC
CDR3 protein: CASSFRREGSYNEQFF

J gene: TRBJ2-3
D gene: .
CDR3 length: 12
V gene: TRBV15
clone size: .
CDR3 DNA: TGTGCCACCAGCAGAGATACAGATACGCAGTATTTT
CDR3 protein: CATSRDTDTQYF

J gene: TRBJ2-7
D gene: TRBD1
CDR3 length: 16
V gene: TRBV6-1
clone size: once
CDR3 DNA: TGTGCCAGCAGTGAAGCGCCGGCAGGGGGCTTCATCGAGCAGTACTTC
CDR3 protein: CASSEAPAGGFIEQYF

J gene: TRBJ1-5
D gene: .
CDR3 length: 15
V gene: TRBV28
clone size: .
CDR3 DNA: TGTGCCAGCATCCCACAGGGTGGGTTCAGTCAGCCCCAGCATTTT
CDR3 protein: CASIPQGGFSQPQHF

J gene: TRBJ2-5
D gene: .
CDR3 length: 16
V gene: TRBV18
clone size: .
CDR3 DNA: TGTGCCAGCCTATCCAGACCGGGACTTCCCCTGGAGACCCAGTACTTC
CDR3 protein: CASLSRPGLPLETQYF

J gene: TRBJ2-7
D gene: TRBD1
CDR3 length: 13
V gene: TRBV5-1
clone size: .
CDR3 DNA: TGCGCCAGCAACGGACAGGGGGCTAACGAGCAGTACTTC
CDR3 protein: CASNGQGANEQYF

J gene: TRBJ2-2
D gene: .
CDR3 length: 15
V gene: TRBV2
clone size: .
CDR3 DNA: TGTGCCAGCAGACTCCGGGACTCGAACACCGGGGAGCTGTTTTTT
CDR3 protein: CASRLRDSNTGELFF

J gene: TRBJ2-7
D gene: .
CDR3 length: 14
V gene: TRBV6-1
clone size: .
CDR3 DNA: TGTGCCAGCGGTCCAAGGCGATTCTCCTACGAGCAGTACTTC
CDR3 protein: CASGPRRFSYEQYF

J gene: TRBJ2-3
D gene: TRBD2
CDR3 length: 17
V gene: TRBV11-2
clone size: .
CDR3 DNA: TGTGCCAGCAGCCCCGGGGCGCGGGGGAGCTTCACAGATACGCAGTATTTT
CDR3 protein: CASSPGARGSFTDTQYF

J gene: TRBJ1-1
D gene: .
CDR3 length: 15
V gene: TRBV9
clone size: .
CDR3 DNA: TGTGCCAGCAGCGCCGAATTGGGGAGAGGGACTGAAGCTTTCTTT
CDR3 protein: CASSAELGRGTEAFF

J gene: TRBJ1-5
D gene: .
CDR3 length: 13
V gene: TRBV6-1
clone size: .
CDR3 DNA: TGTGCCAGCAGTGAACAGGGCCATCAGCCCCAGCATTTT
CDR3 protein: CASSEQGHQPQHF

J gene: TRBJ1-5
D gene: .
CDR3 length: 12
V gene: TRBV6-5
clone size: .
CDR3 DNA: TGTGCCAGCAGTGAATCCCGTCAGCCCCAGCATTTT
CDR3 protein: CASSESRQPQHF

J gene: TRBJ2-1
D gene: .
CDR3 length: 11
V gene: TRBV6-5
clone size: .
CDR3 DNA: TGTGCCAGCAGTTCTCGGGGAGAGCAGTTCTTC
CDR3 protein: CASSSRGEQFF

J gene: TRBJ2-7
D gene: .
CDR3 length: 12
V gene: TRBV6-1
clone size: .
CDR3 DNA: TGTGCCAGCAGTGGATACTCCTACGAGCAGTACTTC
CDR3 protein: CASSGYSYEQYF

J gene: TRBJ1-4
D gene: .
CDR3 length: 11
V gene: TRBV28
clone size: .
CDR3 DNA: TGTGCCAGCAGTTTTAGGGAAAAACTGTTTTTT
CDR3 protein: CASSFREKLFF

J gene: TRBJ2-7
D gene: .
CDR3 length: 13
V gene: TRBV28
clone size: .
CDR3 DNA: TGTGCCAGCAACAGCGGACCCTCCTACGAGCAGTACTTC
CDR3 protein: CASNSGPSYEQYF

J gene: TRBJ2-7
D gene: .
CDR3 length: 14
V gene: TRBV19
clone size: .
CDR3 DNA: TGTGCCAGTAGTATCCAACAGGGCTGGTACGAGCAGTACTTC
CDR3 protein: CASSIQQGWYEQYF

J gene: TRBJ2-3
D gene: TRBD2
CDR3 length: 14
V gene: TRBV5-1
clone size: .
CDR3 DNA: TGCGCCAGCAGCCCAAAGTTGGGGGGGAGAACGCAGTATTTT
CDR3 protein: CASSPKLGGRTQYF